The clone carrying this T cell receptor (beta chain) occurred a few times. This sample was taken from a study of T-cell memory formation after mild COVID-19. TCRdb independently ran MiXCR on the 5' RACE reads; one entry per CDR3 protein. There are about 180,000 distinct CDR3 sequences in the sample; around 15% occur only once, and approximately 2% lies in the top ten. The V gene's germline CDR1 is MNHNY and CDR2 SVGAGI (reference sequence). The CDR3 loop spans 12 amino acids. Trimming left V 8 bases short and J 10 bases short, with 12 bases between. This sequence joins TRBV6-6 and TRBJ1-6; D is uncertain. This receptor was obtained from an adult woman who had mild COVID-19 (a few samples of this study predate the infection). Cell type and time point are not known. What was sequenced was PBMCs or a T cell subset sorted from them (not recorded which). The CDR3 DNA is TGTGCCAGCTACGGCGGGAGATCACCCCTCCACTTT. It specifies CASYGGRSPLHF.